The 11 T cell receptor beta chains presented below share a single source sample, sequenced in a study of blood T cells in healthy people across ages (dated by TCRdb to 2015 to 2017). The library relied on 5' RACE. Sequencing relied on an Illumina HiSeq 2500. A second 7 to 11 cycle PCR used a sample-barcoded 5' primer and a J-beta primer mix. TCRdb reprocessed the public reads (quality trimming at Q25 with fastp, clone calling with MiXCR) and kept in-frame beta chains. Every entry covers one CDR3 protein and lists the most common genes and DNA from its rows. The sample contains fewer than 1,200,000 distinct CDR3 sequences, around 25% of them found a single time. The ten largest clones take up about 0.72% of the sample. The same data also contributed to another study, on T cells of mothers and their children.

The sample was blood. These receptors all stem from a girl aged 2 to 10 in good health.

This sequence joins TRBV7-6 and TRBJ2-2, with 7 bases fitting TRBD2. Germline-derived CDR1 and CDR2 are SGHVS and FNYEAQ. The CDR3 consists of 16 residues. J lost 0 bases, V lost 2 bases, and 3 bases had no gene match. The CDR3 sequence: CASSLRLAANTGELFF. Here the CDR3 DNA reads TGTGCCAGCAGCTTACGCCTAGCGGCGAACACCGGGGAGCTGTTTTTT.

The V call is TRBV29-1, the J call TRBJ2-7; D is unresolved. The DNA end is a closer match to TRBJ2-1, so the J assignment may be wrong. The CDR3 consists of 16 residues. Germline V gene lookup returns CDR1 SQVTM and CDR2 ANQGSEA. The CDR3: CSVDSSLGRTYNEQFF. The CDR3 DNA follows: TGCAGCGTTGATTCCTCACTGGGCAGAACCTACAATGAGCAGTTCTTC.

This clonotype was detected a few times. The chain employs TRBV28 and TRBJ2-1; no definite D call. The germline CDR1 and CDR2 sequences are MDHEN and SYDVKM. V was pared by 3 bases and J by 6 bases, with 9 bases between. The CDR3 has 13 amino acids. The CDR3 sequence is CASSLRLFNEQFF. The CDR3 bases are TGTGCCAGCAGTTTGCGTCTGTTCAATGAGCAGTTCTTC.

There are a few counts of this clonotype. The rearrangement links TRBV6-4 to TRBJ2-7; 7 bases fit TRBD2. V was clipped by 7 bases and J by 5 bases; unmatched bases: 8. CDR1 and CDR2 (germline): MRHNA, SNTAGT. This CDR3 region has 13 residues. CDR3: CASTPKAGHEQYF. The CDR3 coding sequence is TGTGCCAGCACCCCTAAAGCGGGACACGAGCAGTACTTC.

The genes are TRBV12-3 or TRBV12-4 and TRBJ1-5; D is perhaps TRBD1 (6 bases). V lost 5 bases, J lost 2 bases, and 10 bases lay in between. The CDR3 runs to 14 residues. As DNA, the CDR3 is TGTGCCAGCAGTACCCGGACAGGCAATCAGCCCCAGCATTTT. Translation: CASSTRTGNQPQHF.

This clonotype has a handful of counts. The chain is built from TRBV7-3 and TRBJ1-5, with D maybe TRBD1 (6 bases). The V end was cut by 1 base, the J end by 10 bases, with 11 bases between. This CDR3 has 13 residues. The V gene's germline CDR1 is SGHTA and CDR2 FQGTGA. CDR3 sequence (DNA): TGTGCCAGCAGCTTAAATGTCAGGGGCCCCCAGCATTTT. It translates to CASSLNVRGPQHF.

This clonotype was seen only a few times. The gene calls are TRBV28 and TRBJ1-1; 7 bases agree with TRBD1. V trimming: 2 bases; J trimming: 0 bases; junction bases outside the gene matches: 9. The CDR3 consists of 17 residues. Germline loops: CDR1 MDHEN, CDR2 SYDVKM. The CDR3 region is CASSLSRWDSMNTEAFF. CDR3 bases: TGTGCCAGCAGTTTAAGTCGGTGGGACAGTATGAACACTGAAGCTTTCTTT.

This clonotype was observed a few times. The chain links TRBV19 to TRBJ1-6; 10 positions agree with TRBD1. J gave up 7 bases and V 5 bases, and 11 bases lay outside the gene matches. Germline V gene sequence: CDR1 LNHDA, CDR2 SQIVND (reference sequence). This CDR3 has 17 amino acids. CDR3: CASSVRDRGGGNSPLHF. DNA for the CDR3: TGTGCCAGTAGTGTCCGGGACAGGGGAGGAGGAAATTCACCCCTCCACTTT.

V usage is TRBV28 and J usage is TRBJ1-2, with a tentative D call TRBD1 (6 bases). This CDR3 contains 15 residues. CDR1 and CDR2 (germline): MDHEN, SYDVKM. Trimming took 7 bases from V and 4 from J, leaving 19 bases between them. CDR3 sequence: CASMKVGGIAYGYTF. The CDR3 region has the DNA TGTGCCAGCATGAAAGTAGGGGGTATTGCCTATGGCTACACCTTC.

The rearrangement joins TRBV11-2 to TRBJ2-5; 7 bases align to TRBD2. The CDR3 contains 16 residues. The V gene's germline CDR1 is SGHAT and CDR2 FQNNGV. J lost 5 bases, V lost 0 bases, and 9 bases had no gene match. CDR3 region: CASSLDLAGRGETQYF. The DNA of the CDR3 is TGTGCCAGCAGCTTAGACCTGGCCGGGCGGGGGGAGACCCAGTACTTC.

The genes are TRBV27 and TRBJ1-3; D not resolved. The CDR3 is made up of 14 amino acids. Germline values: CDR1 MNHEY, CDR2 SMNVEV (reference sequence). V lost 5 bases and J lost 0, with 8 bases in between. The CDR3 sequence: CASSNTASGNTIYF. CDR3 sequence (DNA): TGTGCCAGCAGTAACACAGCCTCTGGAAACACCATATATTTT.